This T cell receptor beta chain was retrieved from a study of T cells in tuberculosis. Study observations and caveats: The TCR-beta difference was not significant; alpha differences partly reflected length.

The data were produced by immunoSEQ multiplex PCR, yet TCRdb's version contains in-frame clones alone and is incomplete. Of about 33,000 clones listed, around 90% are singletons. Trimming cost V 3 bases and J 6 bases, with 14 bases left between them. CDR3 length: 14 amino acids. Germline V gives CDR1 MDHEN, CDR2 SYDVKM. Regarding this clone: As yet, its antigen is unknown.

Time point indicated: new active TB diagnosis, blood taken before or within 7 days of starting treatment. Included patients were adults of at least 18, HIV-seronegative, South African. Each patient had positive sputum smear microscopy and/or positive culture. The sequence was collected from an adult with tuberculosis. This rearrangement joins TRBV28 to TRBJ1-2, with D hard to call. The sample consisted of PBMCs, taken at tuberculosis diagnosis. CDR3 bases: TGTGCCAGCAGTTTGGGTTCGGGAATAGATGGCTACACCTTC. Translated: CASSLGSGIDGYTF.